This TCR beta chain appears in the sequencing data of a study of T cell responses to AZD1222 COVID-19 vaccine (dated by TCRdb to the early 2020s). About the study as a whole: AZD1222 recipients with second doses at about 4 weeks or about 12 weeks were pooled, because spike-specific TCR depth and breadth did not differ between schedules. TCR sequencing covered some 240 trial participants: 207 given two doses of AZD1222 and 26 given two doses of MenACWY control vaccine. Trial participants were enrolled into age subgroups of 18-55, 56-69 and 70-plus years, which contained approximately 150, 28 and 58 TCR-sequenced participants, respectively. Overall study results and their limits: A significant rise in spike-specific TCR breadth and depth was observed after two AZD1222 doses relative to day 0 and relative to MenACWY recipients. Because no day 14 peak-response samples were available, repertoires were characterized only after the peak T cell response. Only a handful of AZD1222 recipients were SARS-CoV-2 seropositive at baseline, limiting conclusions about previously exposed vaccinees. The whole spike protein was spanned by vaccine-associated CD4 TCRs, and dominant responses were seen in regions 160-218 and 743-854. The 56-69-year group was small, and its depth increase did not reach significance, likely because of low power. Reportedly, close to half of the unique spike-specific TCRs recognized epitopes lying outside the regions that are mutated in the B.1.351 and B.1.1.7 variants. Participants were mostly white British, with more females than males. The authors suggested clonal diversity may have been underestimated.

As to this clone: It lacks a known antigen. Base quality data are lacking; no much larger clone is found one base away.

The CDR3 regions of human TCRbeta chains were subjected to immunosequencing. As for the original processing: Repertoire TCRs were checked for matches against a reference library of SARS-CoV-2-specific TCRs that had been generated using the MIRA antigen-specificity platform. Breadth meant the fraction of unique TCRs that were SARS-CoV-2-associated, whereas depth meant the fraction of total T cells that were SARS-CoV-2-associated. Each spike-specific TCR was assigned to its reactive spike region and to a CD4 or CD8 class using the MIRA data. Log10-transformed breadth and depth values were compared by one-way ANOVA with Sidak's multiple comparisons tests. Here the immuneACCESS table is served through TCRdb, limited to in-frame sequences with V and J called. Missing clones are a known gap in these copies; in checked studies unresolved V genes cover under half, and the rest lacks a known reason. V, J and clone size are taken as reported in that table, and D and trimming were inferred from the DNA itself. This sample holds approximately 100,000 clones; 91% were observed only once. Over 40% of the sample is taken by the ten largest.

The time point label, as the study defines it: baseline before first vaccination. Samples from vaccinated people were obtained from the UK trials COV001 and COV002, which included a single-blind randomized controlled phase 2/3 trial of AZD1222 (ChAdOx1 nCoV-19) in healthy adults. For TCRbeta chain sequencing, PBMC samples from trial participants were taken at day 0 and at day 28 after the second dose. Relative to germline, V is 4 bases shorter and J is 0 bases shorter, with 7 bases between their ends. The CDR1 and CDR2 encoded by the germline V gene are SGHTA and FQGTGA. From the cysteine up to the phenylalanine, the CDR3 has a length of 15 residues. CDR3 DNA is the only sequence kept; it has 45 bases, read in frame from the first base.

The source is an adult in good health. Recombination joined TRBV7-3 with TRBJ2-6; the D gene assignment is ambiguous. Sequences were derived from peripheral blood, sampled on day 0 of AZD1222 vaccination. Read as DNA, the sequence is TGTGCCAGCAGCTCCCCAAGCTCTGGGGCCAACGTCCTGACTTTC. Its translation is CASSSPSSGANVLTF.